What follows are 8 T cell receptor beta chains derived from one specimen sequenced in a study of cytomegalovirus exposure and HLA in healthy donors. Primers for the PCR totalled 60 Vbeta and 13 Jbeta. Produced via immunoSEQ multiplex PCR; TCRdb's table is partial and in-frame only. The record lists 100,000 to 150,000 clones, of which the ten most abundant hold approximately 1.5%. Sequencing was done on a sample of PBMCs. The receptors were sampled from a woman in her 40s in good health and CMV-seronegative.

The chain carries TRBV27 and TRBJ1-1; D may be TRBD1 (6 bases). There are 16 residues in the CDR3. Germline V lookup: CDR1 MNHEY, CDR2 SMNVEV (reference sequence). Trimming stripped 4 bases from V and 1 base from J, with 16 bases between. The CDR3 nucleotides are TGTGCCAGCAGTTCCCACAGGGTAGGGTGGAACACTGAAGCTTTCTTT. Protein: CASSSHRVGWNTEAFF.

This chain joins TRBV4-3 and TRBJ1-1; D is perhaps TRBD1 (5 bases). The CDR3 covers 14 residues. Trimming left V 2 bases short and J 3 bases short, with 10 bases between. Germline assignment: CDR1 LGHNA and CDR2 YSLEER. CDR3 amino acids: CASSQNGGYTEAFF. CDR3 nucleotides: TGCGCCAGCAGCCAAAACGGGGGATACACTGAAGCTTTCTTT.

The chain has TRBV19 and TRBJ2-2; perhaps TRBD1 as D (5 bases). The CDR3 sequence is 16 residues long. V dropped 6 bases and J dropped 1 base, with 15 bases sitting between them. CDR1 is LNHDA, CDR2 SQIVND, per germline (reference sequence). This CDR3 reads CASRKGAGRNTGELFF. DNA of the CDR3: TGTGCCAGTAGGAAAGGGGCAGGGCGGAACACCGGGGAGCTGTTTTTT.

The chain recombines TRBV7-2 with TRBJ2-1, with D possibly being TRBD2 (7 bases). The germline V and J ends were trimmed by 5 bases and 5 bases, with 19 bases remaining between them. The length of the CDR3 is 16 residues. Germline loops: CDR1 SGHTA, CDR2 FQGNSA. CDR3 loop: CASSHLAGATDNEQFF. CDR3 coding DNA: TGTGCCAGCAGCCATCTGGCGGGGGCGACTGACAATGAGCAGTTCTTC.

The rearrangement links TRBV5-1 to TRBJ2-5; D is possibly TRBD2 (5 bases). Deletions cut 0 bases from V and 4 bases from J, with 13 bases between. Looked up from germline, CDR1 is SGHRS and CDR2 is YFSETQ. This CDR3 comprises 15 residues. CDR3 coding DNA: TGCGCCAGCAGCTTGGTTCCCGGGGTGGGAGAGACCCAGTACTTC. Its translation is CASSLVPGVGETQYF.

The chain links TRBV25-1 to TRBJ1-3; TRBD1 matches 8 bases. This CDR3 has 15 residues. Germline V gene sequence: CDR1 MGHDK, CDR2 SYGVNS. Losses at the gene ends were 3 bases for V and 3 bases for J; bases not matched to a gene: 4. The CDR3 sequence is CASSETGAGGNTIYF. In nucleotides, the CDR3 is TGTGCCAGCAGTGAGACAGGGGCGGGTGGAAACACCATATATTTT.

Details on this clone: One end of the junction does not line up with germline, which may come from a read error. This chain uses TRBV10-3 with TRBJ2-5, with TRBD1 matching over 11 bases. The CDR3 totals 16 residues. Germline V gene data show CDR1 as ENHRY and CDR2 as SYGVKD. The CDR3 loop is CATLPGQGADQETQYF. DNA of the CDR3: TGTGCCACTCTTCCCGGACAGGGGGCAGACCAGGAGACCCAGTACTTC.

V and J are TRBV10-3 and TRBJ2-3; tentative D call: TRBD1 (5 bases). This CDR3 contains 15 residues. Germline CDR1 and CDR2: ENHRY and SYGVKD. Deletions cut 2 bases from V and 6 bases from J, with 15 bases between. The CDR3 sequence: CAISEGRAELDTQYF. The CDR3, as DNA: TGTGCCATCAGTGAGGGCAGGGCCGAGCTGGATACGCAGTATTTT.